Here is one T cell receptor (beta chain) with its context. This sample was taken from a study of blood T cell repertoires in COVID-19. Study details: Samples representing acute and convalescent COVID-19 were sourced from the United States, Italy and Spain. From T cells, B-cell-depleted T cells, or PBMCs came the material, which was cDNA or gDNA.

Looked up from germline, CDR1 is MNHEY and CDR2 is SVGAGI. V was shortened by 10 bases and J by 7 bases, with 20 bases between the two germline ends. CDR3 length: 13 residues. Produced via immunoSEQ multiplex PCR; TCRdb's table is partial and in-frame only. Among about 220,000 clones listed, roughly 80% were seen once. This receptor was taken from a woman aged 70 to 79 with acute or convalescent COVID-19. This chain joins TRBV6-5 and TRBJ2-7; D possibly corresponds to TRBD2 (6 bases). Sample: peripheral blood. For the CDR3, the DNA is TGTGCCACCGACGCGGGGAGGACGGGAGAGCAGTACGTC. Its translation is CATDAGRTGEQYV.